These 30 T cell receptor beta chains share one sample of origin, sequenced in a study of lymphopenia after photon versus proton radiotherapy. The method was immunoSEQ multiplex PCR; TCRdb's version includes in-frame clones alone and lacks a portion of them. Among about 25,000 clones listed, approximately 86% were seen once. Sequences were derived from peripheral blood, sampled from a patient treated with photon-based radiotherapy. All receptors come from a man in his fifties or sixties with gastric cancer.

The chain combines TRBV6-6 with TRBJ1-6; no clear D. The CDR3 sequence is 11 residues long. Per the germline V gene, CDR1 is MNHNY and CDR2 is SVGAGI (reference sequence). Between the trimmed V and J ends, which lost 7 bases and 10 bases, there was a span of 8 bases. The CDR3: CASNRESPLHF. CDR3 sequence (DNA): TGTGCCAGCAATCGGGAATCACCCCTCCACTTT.

V gene TRBV30 combines with J gene TRBJ1-2; unclear D gene. The CDR3 extends over 13 amino acids. Germline CDR1 and CDR2: GTSNPN and SVGIG (reference sequence). V gave up 0 bases and J gave up 5 bases, with 10 bases separating them. The CDR3 DNA reads as TGTGCCTGGAGTGTACCTTGGTTGTATGGCTACACCTTC. Translated, it gives CAWSVPWLYGYTF.

The chain has TRBV7-2 and TRBJ1-1; tentatively, D is TRBD1 (5 bases). From germline, CDR1 is SGHTA and CDR2 FQGNSA. This CDR3 comprises 13 residues. V was trimmed by 6 bases and J by 1 base, leaving 9 bases between them. CDR3 sequence (DNA): TGTGCCAGCAGACTGGGACCGAACACTGAAGCTTTCTTT. Protein: CASRLGPNTEAFF.

This clone was observed a single time. The rearrangement links TRBV11-2 to TRBJ1-6; D gene uncertain. The CDR3 has 12 residues. V lost 5 bases and J lost 9, with 8 bases in between. Looked up from germline, CDR1 is SGHAT and CDR2 is FQNNGV. The CDR3: CASSRSGSPLHF. The DNA for the CDR3 is TGTGCCAGCAGCCGATCTGGTTCACCCCTCCACTTT.

This chain's CDR3 is CASSPGAGTEAFF. The CDR3 region has the DNA TGTGCCAGCTCACCAGGAGCGGGCACTGAAGCTTTCTTT. This chain uses TRBV18 with TRBJ1-1; the D is unclear. V was trimmed by 2 bases and J by 4 bases, leaving 8 bases between them. The CDR3 sequence is 13 residues long. CDR1 is KGHSH, CDR2 LQKENI, per germline.

This clone has just one count. The V gene is TRBV6-5, the J gene TRBJ1-5; TRBD1 aligns across 8 bases. The CDR3 runs 15 residues. The ends lost 5 bases at V and 0 bases at J; junction bases unmatched: 3. Per germline, CDR1 MNHEY and CDR2 SVGAGI. CDR3 sequence: CASSLTGVSNQPQHF. The CDR3 coding sequence is TGTGCCAGCAGTCTGACAGGGGTTAGCAATCAGCCCCAGCATTTT.

V usage is TRBV4-3 and J usage is TRBJ1-2; the D is unclear. Germline V gives CDR1 LGHNA, CDR2 YSLEER. Trimming shortened V by 1 base and J by 0 bases, and 3 bases separated the two germline ends. The CDR3 has 13 residues. The CDR3 DNA sequence: TGCGCCAGCAGCCAAGCGGCTAACTATGGCTACACCTTC. Protein: CASSQAANYGYTF.

The chain is built from TRBV10-3 and TRBJ2-1; TRBD1 matches at 9 bases. V lost 4 bases to trimming and J lost 5 bases; unmatched junction nucleotides: 6. From germline, CDR1 is ENHRY and CDR2 SYGVKD. The CDR3 extends over 15 amino acids. Here the CDR3 reads CAISGRGQGDNEQFF. The CDR3 DNA sequence: TGTGCCATCAGTGGAAGGGGACAGGGCGACAATGAGCAGTTCTTC.

The rearrangement uses TRBV29-1 and TRBJ2-1, with 9 bases that match TRBD2. The CDR3 has 15 residues. CDR1 and CDR2 (germline): SQVTM, ANQGSEA. The junction had 5 bases not matched to a gene; V was cut back by 5 bases and J by 0 bases. The CDR3 reads CSVRGGGVSYNEQFF. The DNA of the CDR3 is TGCAGCGTTAGGGGCGGGGGGGTCTCCTACAATGAGCAGTTCTTC.

V is TRBV11-3 and J is TRBJ1-1; D uncertain. This CDR3 has 16 amino acids. The V gene lost 2 bases and the J gene lost 1 base, with 14 bases spanning the gap. The germline gives CDR1 SGHNT, CDR2 YENEEA. The CDR3 region is CASSLNSWAGNTEAFF. The CDR3 coding sequence is TGTGCCAGCAGCTTAAATAGTTGGGCAGGGAACACTGAAGCTTTCTTT.

Only a few counts were recorded for this clone. The chain is built from TRBV4-1 and TRBJ2-7; either TRBD1 or TRBD2 may supply D (5 bases each). V was pared by 1 base and J by 5 bases, with 12 bases between. The CDR3 runs 14 residues. Germline V gene data show CDR1 as MGHRA and CDR2 as YSYEKL. DNA of the CDR3: TGCGCCAGCAGCCAAGCTGGGGACGCTGACGAGCAGTACTTC. It specifies CASSQAGDADEQYF.

The J gene is TRBJ1-2, the V gene TRBV2; D perhaps matches TRBD1 (5 bases). Looked up from germline, CDR1 is SNHLY and CDR2 is FYNNEI. This CDR3 has 11 amino acids. Deletions cut 6 bases from V and 12 bases from J, with 14 bases between. The CDR3 DNA reads TGTGCCAGCAGGGGGGGAGGGCTGAACACCTTC. Its translation: CASRGGGLNTF.

The rearrangement joins TRBV6-5 to TRBJ2-3, with 9 bases lining up with TRBD1. Trimming took 6 bases from V and 1 from J; bases not matched to a gene: 2. The germline V gene encodes CDR1 MNHEY and CDR2 SVGAGI. This CDR3 spans 14 amino acids. Here the CDR3 DNA reads TGTGCCAGCAGACAGGGGGCCGGCACAGATACGCAGTATTTT. Translation gives CASRQGAGTDTQYF.

The genes are TRBV5-6 and TRBJ2-5, with D perhaps matching TRBD1 or TRBD2 (6 bases each). Germline values: CDR1 SGHDT, CDR2 YYEEEE. Trimming removed 2 bases at V and 2 bases at J, with 10 bases between. This CDR3 region has 14 residues. CDR3 region: CASSFWGAQETQYF. CDR3 sequence (DNA): TGTGCCAGCAGCTTTTGGGGGGCTCAAGAGACCCAGTACTTC.

The rearrangement uses TRBV7-4 and TRBJ2-7; D is ambiguous. The CDR3 runs to 13 residues. V lost 4 bases, J lost 2 bases, and 9 bases lay in between. Per the germline V gene, CDR1 is SGHVT and CDR2 is SQSDAQ. CDR3 residues: CASSSTNPYEQYV. CDR3 DNA: TGTGCCAGCAGCTCAACGAATCCCTACGAGCAGTACGTC.

This chain links TRBV7-9 with TRBJ2-2; TRBD2 agrees at 12 bases. J lost 0 bases, V lost 3 bases, and 5 bases had no gene match. The CDR3 loop spans 18 amino acids. The germline V gene has CDR1 SEHNR and CDR2 FQNEAQ (reference sequence). The CDR3 region has the DNA TGTGCCAGCAGCTTCCCTAGCGGGGGGGCGACGAACACCGGGGAGCTGTTTTTT. Amino acids: CASSFPSGGATNTGELFF.

J is TRBJ2-5 and V is TRBV18; the D is unclear. The CDR3 contains 15 residues. CDR1 is KGHSH, CDR2 LQKENI, per germline. V shed 7 bases and J shed 1 base, with 16 bases lying between them. The CDR3 DNA reads TGTGCCAGCTTCGACCCCGCAATAACCCAAGAGACCCAGTACTTC. Amino acid sequence: CASFDPAITQETQYF. Filled out from reference TRBV18 and TRBJ2-5, the complete variable domain reads NAGVMQNPRHLVRRRGQEARLRCSPMKGHSHVYWYRQLPEEGLKFMVYLQKENIIDESGMPKERFSAEFPKEGPSILRIQQVVRGDSAAYFCASFDPAITQETQYFGPGTRLLVL.

V usage is TRBV11-2 and J usage is TRBJ2-7; D is uncertain. Per the germline V gene, CDR1 is SGHAT and CDR2 is FQNNGV. With 5 bases removed from V and 6 bases from J, the gap between germline ends came to 14 bases. CDR3 size: 13 residues. The CDR3 here is CASSVYVGFEQYF. CDR3 nucleotides: TGTGCCAGCAGCGTGTATGTCGGATTCGAGCAGTACTTC.

The chain has TRBV19 and TRBJ2-5; tentatively, D is TRBD2 (6 bases). V was trimmed by 10 bases and J by 1 base, leaving 16 bases between them. CDR1 and CDR2 from the germline V gene are LNHDA and SQIVND (reference sequence). The CDR3 consists of 14 residues. The CDR3 reads CATAEEGLQETQYF. Here the CDR3 DNA reads TGTGCCACCGCAGAGGAGGGTCTCCAAGAGACCCAGTACTTC.

This clone was recorded only once. The rearrangement joins TRBV9 to TRBJ1-1; possible D gene TRBD1, 6 bases. There are 15 residues in the CDR3. Between the trimmed V and J ends, which lost 4 bases and 1 base, there was a span of 14 bases. Germline CDR1 is SGDLS and CDR2 is YYNGEE. For the CDR3, the DNA is TGTGCCAGCAGCCAAACCTCACAGGGGAACACTGAAGCTTTCTTT. It specifies CASSQTSQGNTEAFF.

The chain carries TRBV10-3 and TRBJ2-3, with 9 bases aligning to TRBD1. The J segment lost 4 bases and the V segment lost 6 bases, leaving 5 bases of the junction unmatched. The CDR3 totals 14 residues. Germline CDR1 reads ENHRY; CDR2 reads SYGVKD. CDR3 nucleotide sequence: TGTGCCATCAGGGGACAGGGAGTTTCAGATACGCAGTATTTT. Translation gives CAIRGQGVSDTQYF.

This chain links TRBV18 with TRBJ1-2; D not resolved. The germline V gene encodes CDR1 KGHSH and CDR2 LQKENI. Deletions cut 6 bases from V and 7 bases from J, with 18 bases between. This CDR3 comprises 14 residues. Here the CDR3 reads CASSPDGEISGYTF. The CDR3 DNA follows: TGTGCCAGCTCCCCGGATGGGGAAATTTCTGGCTACACCTTC.

The chain combines TRBV23-1 with TRBJ2-7; D uncertain. TRBV23-1 is an open reading frame whose function is uncertain. The CDR3 has 12 amino acids. Trimming pared 4 bases from V and 3 bases from J, leaving 7 bases between. CDR3 sequence (DNA): TGCGCCAGCAGTCGGTCGGACTACGAGCAGTACTTC. It encodes CASSRSDYEQYF.

By share, this clone ranks as large. The chain joins TRBV6-4 to TRBJ1-6; 7 nucleotides agree with TRBD1. The CDR3 length is 17 residues. Per the germline V gene, CDR1 is MRHNA and CDR2 is SNTAGT. V shed 3 bases, J shed 10 bases, and the junction held 15 bases outside the gene matches. CDR3 region: CASSETHLTGMGSPLHF. The CDR3, as DNA: TGTGCCAGCAGTGAAACCCATCTGACAGGGATGGGATCACCCCTCCACTTT.

This sequence joins TRBV9 and TRBJ2-3, with 12 bases identical to TRBD1. Trimming at V came to 3 bases and at J to 5 bases, leaving 4 bases not matched to a gene. This CDR3 is 15 amino acids long. Germline V gene data show CDR1 as SGDLS and CDR2 as YYNGEE. The CDR3: CASSEGQGARDTQYF. CDR3 nucleotides: TGTGCCAGCAGCGAGGGACAGGGGGCGAGAGATACGCAGTATTTT.

In its sample, this clone was seen once. The sample carries other DNA sequences with the same CDR3. The chain links TRBV19 to TRBJ2-2; tentative D call: TRBD2 (6 bases). V was shortened by 8 bases and J by 2 bases, with 12 bases between the two germline ends. The CDR3 runs to 14 residues. Germline-derived CDR1 and CDR2 are LNHDA and SQIVND (reference sequence). CDR3 coding DNA: TGTGCCAGTTGGGACTCTCGAAACACCGGGGAGCTGTTTTTT. As protein: CASWDSRNTGELFF. Full variable domain (rest looked up from reference TRBV19 and TRBJ2-2): DGGITQSPKYLFRKEGQNVTLSCEQNLNHDAMYWYRQDPGQGLRLIYYSQIVNDFQKGDIAEGYSVSREKKESFPLTVTSAQKNPTAFYLCASWDSRNTGELFFGEGSRLTVL.

The chain is built from TRBV19 and TRBJ1-1; D might be TRBD1 (5 bases). The CDR3 extends over 13 amino acids. The V gene's germline CDR1 is LNHDA and CDR2 SQIVND (reference sequence). V was cut by 8 bases and J by 4 bases, with 14 bases left in between. The CDR3 reads CASRSGVATEAFF. The CDR3, as DNA: TGTGCCAGTCGGTCGGGGGTTGCCACTGAAGCTTTCTTT. The full variable domain, in which reference TRBV19 and TRBJ1-1 provide the parts outside the CDR3, is DGGITQSPKYLFRKEGQNVTLSCEQNLNHDAMYWYRQDPGQGLRLIYYSQIVNDFQKGDIAEGYSVSREKKESFPLTVTSAQKNPTAFYLCASRSGVATEAFFGQGTRLTVV.

CDR3 protein: CASSPGWGSALEQYF. The CDR3 coding sequence is TGTGCCAGCAGCCCCGGTTGGGGGAGTGCACTCGAGCAGTACTTC. This chain links TRBV11-3 with TRBJ2-7; D may correspond to TRBD1 or TRBD2 (5 bases each). Trimming left V 5 bases short and J 6 bases short, with 20 bases between. The length of the CDR3 is 15 residues. CDR1 and CDR2 (germline): SGHNT, YENEEA.

The V gene is TRBV6-1, the J gene TRBJ2-7, with TRBD1 identical over 7 bases. Unmatched junction bases numbered 2, after V lost 0 bases and J lost 3 bases. The CDR3 totals 14 residues. Germline loops: CDR1 MNHNS, CDR2 SASEGT. The CDR3 sequence: CASSEARTGYEQYV. The CDR3 DNA follows: TGTGCCAGCAGTGAAGCGAGGACAGGCTACGAGCAGTACGTC.

The CDR3 DNA reads as TGTGCCAGCAGCCTATGGACAGGGGTCACTGAAGCTTTCTTT. This translates into CASSLWTGVTEAFF. The J gene is TRBJ1-1, the V gene TRBV14, with TRBD1 matching over 9 bases. The germline CDR1 and CDR2 sequences are SGHDN and FVKESK. The CDR3 consists of 14 residues. The J segment lost 4 bases and the V segment lost 4 bases, leaving 4 bases of the junction unmatched. The whole variable domain, remainder taken from reference TRBV14 and TRBJ1-1, is EAGVTQFPSHSVIEKGQTVTLRCDPISGHDNLYWYRRVMGKEIKFLLHFVKESKQDESGMPNNRFLAERTGGTYSTLKVQPAELEDSGVYFCASSLWTGVTEAFFGQGTRLTVV.